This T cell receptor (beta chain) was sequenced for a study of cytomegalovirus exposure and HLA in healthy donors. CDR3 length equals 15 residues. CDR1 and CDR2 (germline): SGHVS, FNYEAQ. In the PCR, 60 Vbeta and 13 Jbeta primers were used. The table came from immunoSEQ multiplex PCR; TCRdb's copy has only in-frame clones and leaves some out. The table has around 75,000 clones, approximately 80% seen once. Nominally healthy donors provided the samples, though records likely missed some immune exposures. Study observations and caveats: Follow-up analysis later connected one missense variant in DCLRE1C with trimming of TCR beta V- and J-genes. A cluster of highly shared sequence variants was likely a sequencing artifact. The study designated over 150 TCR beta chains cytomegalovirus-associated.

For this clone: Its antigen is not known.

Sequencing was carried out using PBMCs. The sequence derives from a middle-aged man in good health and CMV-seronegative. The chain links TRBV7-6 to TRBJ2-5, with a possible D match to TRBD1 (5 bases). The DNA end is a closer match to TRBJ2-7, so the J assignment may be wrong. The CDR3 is CASSFQAGWGDEQYF. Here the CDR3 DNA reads TGTGCCAGCAGCTTTCAGGCAGGTTGGGGCGACGAGCAGTACTTC.